The 23 T cell receptor beta chains presented below share a single source sample, sequenced in a study of molecular identifiers for immune sequencing clone quantification. TCRdb analysed the PCR reads with MiXCR anew, one entry per CDR3 protein. This table has a few hundred thousand distinct CDR3 sequences, about a quarter appearing once. The sequencing input was naive CD8+ T cells from blood, with Jurkat cell RNA spiked in. Subset in this sample: FACS-sorted CD8+CD4-CCR7+CD45RA+ naive T cells. These receptors all come from a human donor in good health. Some libraries in this study had Jurkat cell RNA spiked in.

This clonotype was recorded many times. The chain combines TRBV25-1 with TRBJ2-3; 12 bases are shared with TRBD2. The CDR3 consists of 17 residues. Germline values: CDR1 MGHDK, CDR2 SYGVNS. V was pared by 4 bases and J by 5 bases, with 10 bases of the junction left unmatched. This chain's CDR3 is CASSANPSGGVLDTQYF. In nucleotides, the CDR3 is TGTGCCAGCAGTGCCAACCCTAGCGGGGGGGTTCTAGATACGCAGTATTTT.

The chain joins TRBV2 to TRBJ2-5; 7 bases align to TRBD2. The CDR3 runs to 13 residues. Per germline, CDR1 SNHLY and CDR2 FYNNEI. V lost 5 bases and J lost 3; bases outside the gene matches: 3. For the CDR3, the DNA is TGTGCCAGCAGTTCCCTAGCGGAAGAGACCCAGTACTTC. Its translation: CASSSLAEETQYF.

Points on this clonotype: A much larger clone lies a single base off, so this may be a read error. This sequence joins TRBV29-1 and TRBJ2-7, with D uncertain. The germline V gene encodes CDR1 SQVTM and CDR2 ANQGSEA. Trimming removed 0 bases from V and 1 base from J, with 13 bases in between. CDR3 length equals 15 residues. The CDR3 coding sequence is TGCAGCGTTGAAGACCCGGCCGACCCATCCTACGAGCAGTACTTC. It translates to CSVEDPADPSYEQYF.

The V gene is TRBV12-3 or TRBV12-4, the J gene TRBJ2-7; TRBD1 is a possible D gene (6 bases). This CDR3 spans 14 amino acids. V lost 6 bases and J 2 bases, leaving 14 bases between the germline ends. DNA for the CDR3: TGTGCCAGCAGCGCCGTGACAGGAGCCTACGAGCAGTACTTC. This translates into CASSAVTGAYEQYF.

This clonotype was observed a few times. Being one base from a much bigger clone, this may be a read error. V and J are TRBV29-1 and TRBJ1-5; D is perhaps TRBD1 (5 bases). Germline CDR1 SQVTM, CDR2 ANQGSEA. The CDR3 sequence is 14 residues long. The DNA for the CDR3 is TGCAGCCCTGGGACCCGCAAGACGAATCGGCCCCAGCATTTT. It is translated as CSPGTRKTNRPQHF.

Points on this clonotype: It may be a read error: a sequence one base away is much more abundant. The J gene is TRBJ1-1, the V gene TRBV7-6; no definite D call. Germline V lookup: CDR1 SGHVS, CDR2 FNYEAQ. CDR3 length equals 15 residues. The CDR3 reads CASSTLTDKNTEALF. The CDR3 nucleotides read TGTGCCAGCAGCACTCTGACGGATAAGAACACTGAAGCTCTCTTT.

V gene TRBV6-2 or TRBV6-3 combines with J gene TRBJ2-7; D not resolved. V lost 5 bases, J lost 0 bases, and 14 bases lay in between. Germline V gene lookup returns CDR1 MNHEY and CDR2 SVGEGT. The CDR3 sequence is 15 residues long. CDR3 loop: CASSLDPVVSYEQYF. The CDR3 DNA reads TGTGCCAGCAGTCTTGACCCAGTGGTCTCCTACGAGCAGTACTTC.

The rearrangement joins TRBV5-1 to TRBJ2-3, with 9 positions matching TRBD2. The CDR3 totals 17 residues. The ends lost 3 bases at V and 0 bases at J; junction bases unmatched: 8. Per germline, CDR1 SGHRS and CDR2 YFSETQ. CDR3 coding DNA: TGCGCCAGCAGCTCCCCGAGACTAGCGGCAAGCACAGATACGCAGTATTTT. Translation gives CASSSPRLAASTDTQYF.

This clonotype was seen ten or more times. The V gene is TRBV14, the J gene TRBJ2-1; D is unresolved. The V end was cut by 4 bases, the J end by 13 bases, with 11 bases between. From germline, CDR1 is SGHDN and CDR2 FVKESK. The CDR3 consists of 11 residues. The CDR3 sequence: CASSPGPRQFF. The CDR3 nucleotides read TGTGCCAGCAGCCCTGGACCGAGACAGTTCTTC.

Ten or more counts support this clonotype. The genes are TRBV30 and TRBJ2-7; the D gene is possibly TRBD2 (6 bases). The V gene's germline CDR1 is GTSNPN and CDR2 SVGIG (reference sequence). V was trimmed by 0 bases and J by 4 bases, leaving 10 bases between them. The CDR3 is 13 amino acids. CDR3 sequence: CAWSVLAGYEQYF. CDR3 nucleotide sequence: TGTGCCTGGAGTGTACTTGCGGGGTACGAGCAGTACTTC.

In its sample, this clonotype was seen a few times. The chain links TRBV6-5 to TRBJ2-7; 8 nucleotides agree with TRBD2. The V and J ends lost 0 bases and 4 bases, in that order; junction bases with no gene match: 5. This CDR3 region has 15 residues. Per the germline V gene, CDR1 is MNHEY and CDR2 is SVGAGI. As DNA, the CDR3 is TGTGCCAGCAGTTACTCGAATGGCGGGAGGTACGAGCAGTACTTC. Amino acids: CASSYSNGGRYEQYF.

J is TRBJ1-4 and V is TRBV7-9; D ambiguous. Trimming cost V 1 base and J 8 bases, with 20 bases left between them. Germline V lookup: CDR1 SEHNR, CDR2 FQNEAQ (reference sequence). The CDR3 spans 17 residues. The CDR3 DNA reads as TGTGCCAGCAGCTTAGAATGGTCTGAACGGAAAGGAGAAAAACTGTTTTTT. It encodes CASSLEWSERKGEKLFF.

Concerning this clonotype itself: One end of the junction is discordant with germline, which a read error may explain. The V gene is TRBV12-5, the J gene TRBJ2-7; D tentatively fits TRBD1 or TRBD2 (5 bases each). The germline V gene encodes CDR1 LGHNT and CDR2 FRNRAP. The CDR3 has 14 residues. CDR3 DNA sequence: TGTGCTGGTGGGGCGGGTGTTGACTCCTACGCGCAGTCCTTC. This sequence encodes CAGGAGVDSYAQSF.

V gene TRBV20-1 combines with J gene TRBJ2-5, with a possible D match to TRBD2 (6 bases). V shed 6 bases and J shed 4 bases, with 12 bases lying between them. CDR1 and CDR2 (germline): DFQATT, SNEGSKA (reference sequence). CDR3 size: 12 residues. The CDR3 here is CSAGGGRETQYF. The CDR3, as DNA: TGCAGTGCCGGTGGGGGGAGAGAGACCCAGTACTTC.

V gene TRBV7-2 combines with J gene TRBJ1-1; D may be TRBD1 (6 bases). Deletions cut 1 base from V and 2 bases from J, with 14 bases between. Germline CDR1 is SGHTA and CDR2 is FQGNSA. The CDR3 loop spans 16 amino acids. The CDR3 nucleotides are TGTGCCAGCAGCTTAGTCGGGGGGCTGGGAAACACTGAAGCTTTCTTT. It codes for CASSLVGGLGNTEAFF.

This clonotype appeared many times. The chain carries TRBV29-1 and TRBJ1-2; D is ambiguous. This CDR3 is built from 14 residues. V was clipped by 4 bases and J by 4 bases, with 16 bases between them. Germline V CDR1 and CDR2: SQVTM, ANQGSEA. The CDR3 DNA follows: TGCAGCGTTGTACGCCAGACGCCTGGCTATGGCTACACCTTC. Its translation is CSVVRQTPGYGYTF.

The rearrangement uses TRBV20-1 and TRBJ2-7; D remains ambiguous. CDR1 DFQATT and CDR2 SNEGSKA come from the germline V gene (reference sequence). V was shortened by 7 bases and J by 3 bases, with 16 bases between the two germline ends. There are 13 residues in the CDR3. The CDR3: CSVTVLNHYEQYF. CDR3 nucleotide sequence: TGCAGTGTTACGGTGCTAAATCACTACGAGCAGTACTTC.

As to this clonotype: Germline is not matched at one junction end, which may reflect a read error. The gene calls are TRBV6-4 and TRBJ2-3; the match to TRBD1 covers 7 bases. Germline lookup yields CDR1 MRHNA and CDR2 SNTAGT. This CDR3 has 20 residues. Here the CDR3 reads CASSDCQRITHHLGTDTRYF. The CDR3 region has the DNA TGTGCCAGCAGTGACTGTCAAAGGATTACACACCACTTAGGGACAGATACGCGGTATTTT.

This clonotype has ten or more counts. V gene TRBV5-4 combines with J gene TRBJ2-3; the match to TRBD2 covers 13 bases. Per the germline V gene, CDR1 is SGHNT and CDR2 is YYREEE (reference sequence). The CDR3 loop spans 17 amino acids. Trimming cost V 4 bases and J 0 bases; bases outside gene matches: 5. Here the CDR3 DNA reads TGTGCCAGCAGCCGGGTGGGACTAGCGGGAAGCACAGATACGCAGTATTTT. This gives the protein CASSRVGLAGSTDTQYF.

This clonotype showed up just a few times. The V call is TRBV28, the J call TRBJ1-2, with TRBD1 matching over 10 bases. The J segment lost 4 bases and the V segment lost 6 bases, leaving 2 bases of the junction unmatched. This CDR3 region has 13 residues. Germline V gene sequence: CDR1 MDHEN, CDR2 SYDVKM. The CDR3 reads CASRTGGSYGYTF. CDR3 sequence (DNA): TGTGCCAGCAGGACAGGGGGCAGCTATGGCTACACCTTC.

The chain employs TRBV4-1 and TRBJ2-1, with D possibly TRBD1 on 7 matching bases. The CDR3 has 15 amino acids. The germline V gene has CDR1 MGHRA and CDR2 YSYEKL. V shed 4 bases and J shed 6 bases, with 16 bases lying between them. Here the CDR3 reads CASSPSGTAGNEQFF. The CDR3 DNA sequence: TGCGCCAGCAGCCCTTCTGGGACAGCGGGCAATGAGCAGTTCTTC.

This clonotype was observed a handful of times. The rearrangement joins TRBV7-9 to TRBJ2-7; 11 nucleotides match TRBD1. Per germline, CDR1 SEHNR and CDR2 FQNEAQ (reference sequence). The CDR3 is made up of 14 amino acids. V shed 5 bases, J shed 6 bases, and the junction held 6 bases outside the gene matches. The CDR3, as DNA: TGTGCCAGCAGCCCGGACAGGGGGCTTGGCGAGCAGTACTTC. This encodes CASSPDRGLGEQYF.

Comment on this clonotype: A read error may explain this, as a much larger clone is one base away. This chain uses TRBV29-1 with TRBJ1-4, with 7 bases fitting TRBD1. The V gene's germline CDR1 is SQVTM and CDR2 ANQGSEA. The CDR3 extends over 13 amino acids. The CDR3 DNA sequence: TGCAGCGTTCGACAGGGAACTAATGGAAAACTGTTTTTT. Translated: CSVRQGTNGKLFF. Supplemented by reference TRBV29-1 and TRBJ1-4, the full variable domain reads SAVISQKPSRDICQRGTSLTIQCQVDSQVTMMFWYRQQPGQSLTLIATANQGSEATYESGFVIDKFPISRPNLTFSTLTVSNMSPEDSSIYLCSVRQGTNGKLFFGSGTQLSVL.